These 25 T cell receptor beta chains share one sample of origin, sequenced in a study of blood T cell repertoires in COVID-19. Some clones are missing from TCRdb's copy, which holds only in-frame ones; the method was immunoSEQ multiplex PCR. Of some 180,000 clones listed, more than 75% were seen once; the top ten hold around 8.1%. The sequenced sample was peripheral blood. All receptors come from a woman aged 45 to 65 with active or convalescent COVID-19.

The V and J genes are TRBV4-3 and TRBJ2-1; 7 bases line up with TRBD1. The CDR3 is 15 residues long. Germline V lookup: CDR1 LGHNA, CDR2 YSLEER. The V segment lost 0 bases and the J segment 6 bases; nucleotides outside the gene matches: 5. This chain's CDR3 is CASSQDSAGGNEQFF. CDR3 bases: TGCGCCAGCAGCCAAGATAGTGCAGGGGGCAATGAGCAGTTCTTC.

V usage is TRBV7-3 and J usage is TRBJ2-1; TRBD2 agrees at 9 bases. J was trimmed by 3 bases and V by 5 bases; bases with no gene match: 11. CDR3 length equals 17 residues. Germline CDR1 SGHTA, CDR2 FQGTGA. The DNA of the CDR3 is TGTGCCAGCAGCGAGATTGCGGGGGGGCCGAGCTACAATGAGCAGTTCTTC. Its translation is CASSEIAGGPSYNEQFF.

The chain links TRBV2 to TRBJ2-5, with 10 bases matching TRBD2. Unmatched junction bases numbered 7, after V lost 1 base and J lost 5 bases. The germline gives CDR1 SNHLY, CDR2 FYNNEI. This CDR3 region has 16 residues. The CDR3 DNA reads as TGTGCCAGCAGTGAAGTAAGCGGGGGGGCCCGGGAGACCCAGTACTTC. Translated, it gives CASSEVSGGARETQYF.

The J gene is TRBJ1-1, the V gene TRBV19; TRBD1 matches at 10 bases. Trimming cost V 6 bases and J 6 bases; bases outside gene matches: 7. The CDR3 spans 14 residues. Germline loops: CDR1 LNHDA, CDR2 SQIVND (reference sequence). Here the CDR3 reads CASRDRGRIPEAFF. The CDR3 DNA sequence: TGTGCCAGTAGAGACAGGGGGCGTATCCCTGAAGCTTTCTTT.

V gene TRBV4-3 combines with J gene TRBJ2-2; 14 bases are a match to TRBD2. The CDR3 sequence is 17 residues long. Germline V CDR1 and CDR2: LGHNA, YSLEER. Trimming took 4 bases from V and 2 from J; bases not matched to a gene: 3. The CDR3 DNA sequence: TGCGCCAGCAGCCTCGGGACTAGCGGGGGAAACACCGGGGAGCTGTTTTTT. Protein product: CASSLGTSGGNTGELFF.

The gene calls are TRBV11-2 and TRBJ2-1; no reliable D call. Per the germline V gene, CDR1 is SGHAT and CDR2 is FQNNGV. This CDR3 has 16 amino acids. The ends were cut back, 5 bases at V and 4 bases at J, with 18 bases in the middle. CDR3 bases: TGTGCCAGCAGCGGTTTTAGCCCCCTAGGTTACAATGAGCAGTTCTTC. It translates to CASSGFSPLGYNEQFF.

This clone was recorded a few times. The J gene is TRBJ2-6, the V gene TRBV7-3; 12 bases are shared with TRBD2. Germline V gives CDR1 SGHTA, CDR2 FQGTGA. Trimming at V came to 5 bases and at J to 2 bases, leaving 4 bases not matched to a gene. The CDR3 is made up of 17 amino acids. This CDR3 is CASSPLAGGPGANVLTF. CDR3 bases: TGTGCCAGCAGCCCACTAGCGGGGGGTCCTGGGGCCAACGTCCTGACTTTC.

The chain employs TRBV5-6 and TRBJ1-5; D may be TRBD1 (5 bases). CDR1 SGHDT and CDR2 YYEEEE come from the germline V gene. The CDR3 contains 15 residues. V lost 3 bases and J 2 bases, leaving 12 bases between the germline ends. The CDR3 is CASSSYGGGNQPQHF. CDR3 DNA: TGTGCCAGCAGCTCCTACGGGGGAGGCAATCAGCCCCAGCATTTT. Full variable domain (rest looked up from reference TRBV5-6 and TRBJ1-5): DAGVTQSPTHLIKTRGQQVTLRCSPKSGHDTVSWYQQALGQGPQFIFQYYEEEERQRGNFPDRFSGHQFPNYSSELNVNALLLGDSALYLCASSSYGGGNQPQHFGDGTRLSIL.

This clone was counted only a few times. The chain is built from TRBV27 and TRBJ1-5; D possibly corresponds to TRBD1 (5 bases). CDR3 length equals 13 residues. Trimming stripped 6 bases from V and 7 bases from J, with 13 bases between. The germline gives CDR1 MNHEY, CDR2 SMNVEV (reference sequence). CDR3 sequence reads: CASSEREGQPQHF. The CDR3 DNA sequence: TGTGCCAGCAGCGAGAGGGAGGGGCAGCCCCAGCATTTT.

This chain connects TRBV2 to TRBJ1-3; weak D call: TRBD1 (6 bases). V lost 0 bases to trimming and J lost 5 bases, with 17 bases between them. The CDR3 is 17 residues long. Germline V lookup: CDR1 SNHLY, CDR2 FYNNEI. CDR3 in DNA: TGTGCCAGCAGTGAAGCACAGGGTACAGTTCTGAGAAACACCATATATTTT. Protein sequence: CASSEAQGTVLRNTIYF. Looking up the rest from reference TRBV2 and TRBJ1-3 gives the full variable domain: EPEVTQTPSHQVTQMGQEVILRCVPISNHLYFYWYRQILGQKVEFLVSFYNNEISEKSEIFDDQFSVERPDGSNFTLKIRSTKLEDSAMYFCASSEAQGTVLRNTIYFGEGSWLTVV.

This clone was seen once. The genes are TRBV7-9 and TRBJ2-1; TRBD2 might be the D (6 bases). Trimming cost V 3 bases and J 7 bases, with 19 bases left between them. Germline V gene lookup returns CDR1 SEHNR and CDR2 FQNEAQ (reference sequence). This CDR3 region has 16 residues. CDR3 sequence (DNA): TGTGCCAGCAGCTTGGACCTAGGGGAGGTGGGGAATGAGCAGTTCTTC. Translation: CASSLDLGEVGNEQFF.

The V and J genes are TRBV4-2 and TRBJ2-7; TRBD2 matches 7 bases. Trimming cost V 0 bases and J 4 bases; bases outside gene matches: 9. The V gene's germline CDR1 is LGHNA and CDR2 YNFKEQ. This CDR3 region has 16 residues. CDR3 residues: CASSQDLASGKYEQYF. CDR3 sequence (DNA): TGTGCCAGCAGCCAAGATTTGGCTAGCGGAAAGTACGAGCAGTACTTC.

The chain combines TRBV30 with TRBJ1-5; D possibly corresponds to TRBD1 (5 bases). Germline V lookup: CDR1 GTSNPN, CDR2 SVGIG (reference sequence). The CDR3 runs to 14 residues. Deletions cut 6 bases from V and 2 bases from J, with 14 bases between. CDR3 in amino acids: CACKWGVGNQPQHF. The CDR3 coding sequence is TGTGCCTGCAAATGGGGGGTAGGCAATCAGCCCCAGCATTTT.

This clone showed up just once. CDR3 residues: CASSPETSGTDTQYF. The CDR3 DNA follows: TGTGCCAGCAGCCCTGAGACTAGCGGCACAGATACGCAGTATTTT. The J gene is TRBJ2-3, the V gene TRBV13; 8 bases are a match to TRBD2. J gave up 1 base and V 5 bases, and 5 bases lay outside the gene matches. Germline values: CDR1 PRHDT, CDR2 FYEKMQ (reference sequence). The CDR3 loop spans 15 amino acids.

This clone was seen more than once but under ten times. V usage is TRBV5-4 and J usage is TRBJ2-7; 9 nucleotides align to TRBD1. The V segment lost 0 bases and the J segment 6 bases; nucleotides outside the gene matches: 7. The CDR3 runs to 15 residues. Germline CDR1 and CDR2: SGHNT and YYREEE (reference sequence). In DNA, the CDR3 is TGTGCCAGCAGCTTGGACCTGGGACAGGGATCCGAGCAGTACTTC. Translated: CASSLDLGQGSEQYF.

The J gene is TRBJ2-7, the V gene TRBV30; weak D call: TRBD2 (7 bases). This CDR3 comprises 15 residues. CDR1 is GTSNPN, CDR2 SVGIG, per germline (reference sequence). Trimming took off 2 bases at V and 3 bases at J, with 17 bases between the two ends. The CDR3 DNA follows: TGTGCCTGGAGTCCCATTAGGGGGGGCAACTACGAGCAGTACTTC. Protein product: CAWSPIRGGNYEQYF. The entire variable domain, with the rest obtained from reference TRBV30 and TRBJ2-7, is as follows: SQTIHQWPATLVQPVGSPLSLECTVEGTSNPNLYWYRQAAGRGLQLLFYSVGIGQISSEVPQNLSASRPQDRQFILSSKKLLLSDSGFYLCAWSPIRGGNYEQYFGPGTRLTVT.

J is TRBJ2-3 and V is TRBV18, with D perhaps TRBD2 (6 bases). The CDR3 has 15 amino acids. Germline V gene sequence: CDR1 KGHSH, CDR2 LQKENI. Trimming took 5 bases from V and 2 from J, leaving 14 bases between them. CDR3 amino acids: CASSDLATYTDTQYF. CDR3 in DNA: TGTGCCAGCTCAGACCTAGCGACATACACAGATACGCAGTATTTT.

The rearrangement links TRBV6-5 to TRBJ2-3; 12 nucleotides agree with TRBD2. The germline CDR1 and CDR2 sequences are MNHEY and SVGAGI. CDR3 size: 15 residues. Germline trimming cut 3 bases from V and 7 bases from J; bases unmatched to any gene: 5. DNA of the CDR3: TGTGCCAGCAGTTATACTAGCGGGGGGCCTAATACGCAGTATTTT. Encoded protein: CASSYTSGGPNTQYF.

This clone came up a few times. The chain couples TRBV19 to TRBJ2-1; TRBD2 aligns across 13 bases. This CDR3 region has 15 residues. Trimming took 6 bases from V and 8 from J; bases not matched to a gene: 7. Germline-derived CDR1 and CDR2 are LNHDA and SQIVND (reference sequence). The CDR3: CASRPAGLAGHEQFF. CDR3 in DNA: TGTGCCAGTAGGCCGGCGGGACTAGCGGGGCATGAGCAGTTCTTC.

The V gene is TRBV9, the J gene TRBJ2-3; D unclear. The CDR3 consists of 14 residues. V dropped 4 bases and J dropped 4 bases, with 13 bases sitting between them. Germline CDR1 and CDR2: SGDLS and YYNGEE. The CDR3 DNA reads TGTGCCAGCAGCAAAGACTCCGCACCAGATACGCAGTATTTT. It is translated as CASSKDSAPDTQYF.

The rearrangement uses TRBV29-1 and TRBJ1-5; 10 nucleotides agree with TRBD1. Germline V gene lookup returns CDR1 SQVTM and CDR2 ANQGSEA. This CDR3 region has 14 residues. The V gene end was trimmed by 4 bases and the J gene end by 0 bases; junction bases not matched to a gene: 0. The CDR3: CSVGTGGSNQPQHF. CDR3 DNA sequence: TGCAGCGTTGGGACAGGGGGTAGCAATCAGCCCCAGCATTTT.

The chain links TRBV19 to TRBJ2-3; tentative D call: TRBD2 (6 bases). Trimming stripped 1 base from V and 2 bases from J, with 13 bases between. Germline V CDR1 and CDR2: LNHDA, SQIVND (reference sequence). The CDR3 has 16 residues. The CDR3 protein is CASSIVAAPLTDTQYF. CDR3 nucleotide sequence: TGTGCCAGTAGTATAGTAGCGGCACCGCTCACAGATACGCAGTATTTT. Based on the CDR3 plus reference TRBV19 and TRBJ2-3, the full variable domain is DGGITQSPKYLFRKEGQNVTLSCEQNLNHDAMYWYRQDPGQGLRLIYYSQIVNDFQKGDIAEGYSVSREKKESFPLTVTSAQKNPTAFYLCASSIVAAPLTDTQYFGPGTRLTVL.

V usage is TRBV30 and J usage is TRBJ2-3; maybe TRBD2 (7 bases). The CDR3 runs 15 residues. Trimming cost V 1 base and J 3 bases, with 14 bases left between them. The V gene's germline CDR1 is GTSNPN and CDR2 SVGIG (reference sequence). The CDR3 nucleotides are TGTGCCTGGAGTGGGGTGGGGGGGCTTACAGATACGCAGTATTTT. It specifies CAWSGVGGLTDTQYF.

The J gene is TRBJ1-2, the V gene TRBV29-1; weak D call: TRBD1 (6 bases). The germline gives CDR1 SQVTM, CDR2 ANQGSEA. Trimming took 1 base from V and 5 from J, leaving 23 bases between them. This CDR3 spans 17 amino acids. The chain's CDR3 is CSVEGGVGTPQGYGYTF. The CDR3 DNA sequence: TGCAGCGTTGAAGGTGGGGTAGGGACACCCCAGGGGTATGGCTACACCTTC.

Note on this clone: The same CDR3 arises from other DNA sequences in this sample as well. The chain carries TRBV7-9 and TRBJ2-3; 11 bases align to TRBD2. This CDR3 contains 16 residues. Germline V gene lookup returns CDR1 SEHNR and CDR2 FQNEAQ (reference sequence). V lost 5 bases and J lost 0; bases outside the gene matches: 4. The CDR3, as DNA: TGTGCCAGCAGCCCTAGACTAGCGGGAAGCACAGATACGCAGTATTTT. It translates to CASSPRLAGSTDTQYF.